This entry describes one TCR beta chain. The germline V gene encodes CDR1 SGDLS and CDR2 YYNGEE. The CDR3 is 16 amino acids. With 3 bases clipped from V and 1 base from J, the junction kept 9 bases outside the gene matches. Profiled with immunoSEQ multiplex PCR; TCRdb holds only in-frame clones, not every one. The sample has 200,000 to 300,000 clones, around 80% seen once. This entry comes from a study of blood T cell repertoires in COVID-19. The TCR comes from a man aged 40-55 years with acute or convalescent COVID-19. The sample comprised peripheral blood. The rearrangement links TRBV9 to TRBJ2-7; TRBD2 aligns across 8 bases. As DNA, the CDR3 is TGTGCCAGCAGCGCCTACGAAACTAGCGGTTCCTACGAGCAGTACTTC. Its protein product is CASSAYETSGSYEQYF.